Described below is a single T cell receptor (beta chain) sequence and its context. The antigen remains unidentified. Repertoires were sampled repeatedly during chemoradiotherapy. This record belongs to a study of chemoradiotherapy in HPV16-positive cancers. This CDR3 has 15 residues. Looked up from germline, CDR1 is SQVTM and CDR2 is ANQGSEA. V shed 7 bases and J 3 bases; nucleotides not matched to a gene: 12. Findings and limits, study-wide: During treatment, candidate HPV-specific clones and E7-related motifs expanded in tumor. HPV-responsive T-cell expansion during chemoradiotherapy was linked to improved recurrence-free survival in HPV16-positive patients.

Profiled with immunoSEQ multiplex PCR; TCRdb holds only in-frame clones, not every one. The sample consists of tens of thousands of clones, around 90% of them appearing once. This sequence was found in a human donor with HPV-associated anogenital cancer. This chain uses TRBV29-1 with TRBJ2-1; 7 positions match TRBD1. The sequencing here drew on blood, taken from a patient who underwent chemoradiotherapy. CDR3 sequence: CSGRTGAVFYNEQFF. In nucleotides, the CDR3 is TGCAGCGGTCGAACAGGGGCCGTTTTCTACAATGAGCAGTTCTTC.